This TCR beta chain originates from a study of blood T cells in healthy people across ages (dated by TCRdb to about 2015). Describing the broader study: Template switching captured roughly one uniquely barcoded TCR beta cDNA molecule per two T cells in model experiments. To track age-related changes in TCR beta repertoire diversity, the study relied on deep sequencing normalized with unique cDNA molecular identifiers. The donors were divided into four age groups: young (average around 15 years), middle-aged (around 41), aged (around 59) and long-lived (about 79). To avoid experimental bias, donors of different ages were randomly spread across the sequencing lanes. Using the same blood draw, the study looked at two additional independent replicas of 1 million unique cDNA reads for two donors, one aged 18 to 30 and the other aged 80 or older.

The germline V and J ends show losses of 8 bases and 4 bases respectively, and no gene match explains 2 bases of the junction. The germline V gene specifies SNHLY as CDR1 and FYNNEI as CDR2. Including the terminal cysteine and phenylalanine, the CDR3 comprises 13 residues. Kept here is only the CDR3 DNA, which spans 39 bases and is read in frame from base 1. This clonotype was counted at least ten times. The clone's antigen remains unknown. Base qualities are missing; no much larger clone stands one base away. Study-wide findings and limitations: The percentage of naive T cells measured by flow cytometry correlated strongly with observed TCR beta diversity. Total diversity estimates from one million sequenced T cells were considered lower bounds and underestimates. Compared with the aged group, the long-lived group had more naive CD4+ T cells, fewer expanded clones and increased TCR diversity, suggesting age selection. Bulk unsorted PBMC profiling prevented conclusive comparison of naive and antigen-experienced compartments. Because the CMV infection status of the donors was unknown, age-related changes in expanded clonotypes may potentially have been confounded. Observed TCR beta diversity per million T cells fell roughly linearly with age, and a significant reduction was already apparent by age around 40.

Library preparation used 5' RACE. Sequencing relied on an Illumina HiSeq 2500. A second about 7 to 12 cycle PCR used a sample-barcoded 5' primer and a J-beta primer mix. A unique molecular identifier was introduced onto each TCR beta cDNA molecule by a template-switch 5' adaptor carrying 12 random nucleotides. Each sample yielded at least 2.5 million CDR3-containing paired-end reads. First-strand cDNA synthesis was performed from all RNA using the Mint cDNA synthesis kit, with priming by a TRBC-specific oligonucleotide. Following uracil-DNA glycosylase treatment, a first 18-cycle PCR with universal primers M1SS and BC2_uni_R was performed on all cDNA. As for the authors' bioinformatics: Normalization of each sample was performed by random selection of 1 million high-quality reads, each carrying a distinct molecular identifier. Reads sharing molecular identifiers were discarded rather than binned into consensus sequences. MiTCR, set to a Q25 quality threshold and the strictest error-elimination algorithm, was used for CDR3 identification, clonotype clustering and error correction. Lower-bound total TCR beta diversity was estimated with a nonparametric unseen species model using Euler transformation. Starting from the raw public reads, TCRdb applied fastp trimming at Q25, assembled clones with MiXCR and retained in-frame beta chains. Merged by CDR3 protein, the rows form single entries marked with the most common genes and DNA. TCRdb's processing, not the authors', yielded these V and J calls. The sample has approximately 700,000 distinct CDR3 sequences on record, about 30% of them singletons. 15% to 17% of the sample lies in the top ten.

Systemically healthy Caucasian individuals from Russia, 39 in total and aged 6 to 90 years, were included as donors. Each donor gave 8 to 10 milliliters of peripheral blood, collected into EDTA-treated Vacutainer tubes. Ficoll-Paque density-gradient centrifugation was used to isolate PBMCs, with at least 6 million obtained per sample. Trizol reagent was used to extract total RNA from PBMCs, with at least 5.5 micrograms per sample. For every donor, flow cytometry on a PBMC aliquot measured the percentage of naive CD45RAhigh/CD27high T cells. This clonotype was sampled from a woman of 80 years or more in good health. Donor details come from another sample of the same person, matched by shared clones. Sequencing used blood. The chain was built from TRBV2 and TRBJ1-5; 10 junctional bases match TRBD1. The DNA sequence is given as TGTGCCAGCCAGGACAGGGGGAATCAGCCCCAGCATTTT. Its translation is CASQDRGNQPQHF.